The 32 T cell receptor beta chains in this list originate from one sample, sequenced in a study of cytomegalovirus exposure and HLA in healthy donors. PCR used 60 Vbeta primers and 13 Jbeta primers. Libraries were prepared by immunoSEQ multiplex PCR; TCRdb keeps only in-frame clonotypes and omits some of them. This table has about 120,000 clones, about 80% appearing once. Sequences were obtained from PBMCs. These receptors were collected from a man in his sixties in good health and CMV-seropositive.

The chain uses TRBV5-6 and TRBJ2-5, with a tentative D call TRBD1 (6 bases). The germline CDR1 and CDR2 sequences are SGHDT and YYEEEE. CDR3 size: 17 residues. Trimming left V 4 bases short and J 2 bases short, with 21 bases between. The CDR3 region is CASSRLGAGDFQETQYF. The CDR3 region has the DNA TGTGCCAGCAGCCGCCTTGGGGCAGGGGATTTTCAAGAGACCCAGTACTTC.

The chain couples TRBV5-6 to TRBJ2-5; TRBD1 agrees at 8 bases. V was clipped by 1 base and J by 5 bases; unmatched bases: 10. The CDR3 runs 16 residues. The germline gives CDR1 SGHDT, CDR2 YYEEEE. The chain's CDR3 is CASSLWGQANQETQYF. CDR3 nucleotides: TGTGCCAGCAGCTTGTGGGGACAGGCAAATCAGGAGACCCAGTACTTC.

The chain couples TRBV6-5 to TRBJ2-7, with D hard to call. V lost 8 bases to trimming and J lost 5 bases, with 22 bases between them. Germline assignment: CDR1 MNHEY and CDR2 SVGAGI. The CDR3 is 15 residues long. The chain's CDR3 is CASVDLAAAVDEQYF. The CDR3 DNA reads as TGTGCCAGCGTCGATTTAGCTGCTGCGGTGGACGAGCAGTACTTC.

CDR3 in amino acids: CASSLGLTSYNEQFF. The CDR3 bases are TGTGCCAGCAGTTTGGGCTTAACTTCTTACAATGAGCAGTTCTTC. The V and J genes are TRBV28 and TRBJ2-1; D unclear. The CDR3 runs 15 residues. Germline V lookup: CDR1 MDHEN, CDR2 SYDVKM. Trimming took 3 bases from V and 4 from J, leaving 13 bases between them.

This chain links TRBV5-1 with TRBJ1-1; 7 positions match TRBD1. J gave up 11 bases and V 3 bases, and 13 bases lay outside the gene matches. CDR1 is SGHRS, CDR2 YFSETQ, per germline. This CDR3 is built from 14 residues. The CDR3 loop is CASSSPTGTERAFF. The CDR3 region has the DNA TGCGCCAGCAGCTCACCGACAGGGACTGAACGCGCTTTCTTT. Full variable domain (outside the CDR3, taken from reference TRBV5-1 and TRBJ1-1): KAGVTQTPRYLIKTRGQQVTLSCSPISGHRSVSWYQQTPGQGLQFLFEYFSETQRNKGNFPGRFSGRQFSNSRSEMNVSTLELGDSALYLCASSSPTGTERAFFGQGTRLTVV.

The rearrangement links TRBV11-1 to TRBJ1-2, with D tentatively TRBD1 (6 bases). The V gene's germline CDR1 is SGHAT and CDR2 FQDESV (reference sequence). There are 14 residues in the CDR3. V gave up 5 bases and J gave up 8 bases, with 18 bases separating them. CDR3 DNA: TGTGCCAGCAGCCCTGGGACACCCCGGAGGGGCTACACCTTC. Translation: CASSPGTPRRGYTF.

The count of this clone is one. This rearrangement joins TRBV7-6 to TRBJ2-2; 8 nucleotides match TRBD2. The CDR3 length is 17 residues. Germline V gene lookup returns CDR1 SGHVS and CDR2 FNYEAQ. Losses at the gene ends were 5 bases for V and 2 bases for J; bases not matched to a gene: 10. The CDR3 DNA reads TGTGCCAGCAGCCCTCTCCCGGGACTAGACAACACCGGGGAGCTGTTTTTT. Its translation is CASSPLPGLDNTGELFF.

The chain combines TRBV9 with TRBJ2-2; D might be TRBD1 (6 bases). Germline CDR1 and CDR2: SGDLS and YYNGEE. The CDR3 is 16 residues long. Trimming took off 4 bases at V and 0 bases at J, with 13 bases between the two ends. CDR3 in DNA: TGTGCCAGCAGCTCACTGGGGGCATCGAACACCGGGGAGCTGTTTTTT. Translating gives CASSSLGASNTGELFF.

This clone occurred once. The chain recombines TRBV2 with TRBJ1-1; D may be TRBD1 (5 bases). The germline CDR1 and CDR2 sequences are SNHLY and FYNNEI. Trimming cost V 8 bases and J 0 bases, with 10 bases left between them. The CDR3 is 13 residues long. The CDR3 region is CASGAGLNTEAFF. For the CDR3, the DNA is TGTGCCAGCGGGGCCGGATTGAACACTGAAGCTTTCTTT.

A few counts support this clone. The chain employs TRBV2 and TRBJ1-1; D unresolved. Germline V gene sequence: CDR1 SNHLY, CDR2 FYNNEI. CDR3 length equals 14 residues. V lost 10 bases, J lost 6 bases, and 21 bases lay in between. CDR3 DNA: TGTGCCATCCGAAAACCTGGCGGGGATGCTGAAGCTTTCTTT. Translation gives CAIRKPGGDAEAFF.

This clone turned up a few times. The chain's CDR3 is CASSLYGGAGNEQFF. CDR3 in DNA: TGTGCCAGCAGCTTATACGGGGGGGCCGGCAATGAGCAGTTCTTC. The J gene is TRBJ2-1, the V gene TRBV7-2, with 8 bases identical to TRBD2. This CDR3 contains 15 residues. V shed 2 bases and J 6 bases; nucleotides not matched to a gene: 6. CDR1 is SGHTA, CDR2 FQGNSA, per germline.

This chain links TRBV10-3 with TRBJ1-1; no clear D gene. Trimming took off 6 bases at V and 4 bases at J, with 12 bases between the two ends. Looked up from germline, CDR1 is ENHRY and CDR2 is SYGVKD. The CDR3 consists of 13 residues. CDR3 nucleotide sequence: TGTGCCATCAGACCCAGTATGGTCACTGAAGCTTTCTTT. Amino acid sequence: CAIRPSMVTEAFF.

CDR3: CASSLTSGNPLWNIQYF. The DNA of the CDR3 is TGTGCCAGCAGTCTGACTAGCGGGAATCCCCTTTGGAACATTCAGTACTTC. This chain uses TRBV27 with TRBJ2-4; 11 bases are shared with TRBD2. There are 17 residues in the CDR3. The germline V gene encodes CDR1 MNHEY and CDR2 SMNVEV (reference sequence). V shed 5 bases, J shed 7 bases, and the junction held 13 bases outside the gene matches.

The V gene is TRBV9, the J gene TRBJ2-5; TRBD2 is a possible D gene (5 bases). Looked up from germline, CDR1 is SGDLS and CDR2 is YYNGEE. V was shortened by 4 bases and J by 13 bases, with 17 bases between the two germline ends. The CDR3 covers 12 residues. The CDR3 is CASSPREGITYF. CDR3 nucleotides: TGTGCCAGCAGCCCTAGAGAGGGAATTACGTACTTC.

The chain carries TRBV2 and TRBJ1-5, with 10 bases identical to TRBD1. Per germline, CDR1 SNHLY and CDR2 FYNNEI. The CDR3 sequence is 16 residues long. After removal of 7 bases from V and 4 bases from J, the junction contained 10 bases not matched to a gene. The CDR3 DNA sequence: TGTGCCAGCATGGGGTATGGGACAGGGGCTAATCAGCCCCAGCATTTT. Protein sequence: CASMGYGTGANQPQHF.

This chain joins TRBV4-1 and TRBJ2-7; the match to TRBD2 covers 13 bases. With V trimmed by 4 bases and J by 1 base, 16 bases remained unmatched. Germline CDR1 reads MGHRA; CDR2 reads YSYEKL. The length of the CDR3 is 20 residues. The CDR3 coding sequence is TGCGCCAGCAGCCTGTGGACTAGCGGGAGAGGCTTAAGAGAATCCTACGAGCAGTACTTC. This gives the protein CASSLWTSGRGLRESYEQYF.

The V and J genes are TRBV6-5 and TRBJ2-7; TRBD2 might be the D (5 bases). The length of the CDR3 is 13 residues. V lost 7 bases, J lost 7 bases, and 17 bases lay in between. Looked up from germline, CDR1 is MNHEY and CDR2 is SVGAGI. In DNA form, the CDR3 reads TGTGCCAGCAACTCACGGGGTTCCGGTGAGCAGTACTTC. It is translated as CASNSRGSGEQYF.

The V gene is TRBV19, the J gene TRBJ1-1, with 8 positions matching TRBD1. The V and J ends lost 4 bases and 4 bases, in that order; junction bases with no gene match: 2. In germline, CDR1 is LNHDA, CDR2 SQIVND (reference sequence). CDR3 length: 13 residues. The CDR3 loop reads CASSTDRATEAFF. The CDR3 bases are TGTGCCAGTAGTACGGACAGGGCCACTGAAGCTTTCTTT.

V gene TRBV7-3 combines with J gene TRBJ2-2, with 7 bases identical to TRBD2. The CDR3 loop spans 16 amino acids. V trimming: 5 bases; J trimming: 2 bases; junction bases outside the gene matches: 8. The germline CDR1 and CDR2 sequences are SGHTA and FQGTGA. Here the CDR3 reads CASSPRSAGNTGELFF. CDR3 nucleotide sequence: TGTGCCAGCAGCCCTCGGTCAGCGGGAAACACCGGGGAGCTGTTTTTT.

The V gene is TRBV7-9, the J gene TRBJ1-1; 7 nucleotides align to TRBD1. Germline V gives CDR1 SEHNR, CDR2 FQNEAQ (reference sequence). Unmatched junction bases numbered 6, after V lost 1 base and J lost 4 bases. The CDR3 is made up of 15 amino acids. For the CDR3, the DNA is TGTGCCAGCAGCTTAGTAGCACAGGGGCCCACTGAAGCTTTCTTT. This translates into CASSLVAQGPTEAFF.

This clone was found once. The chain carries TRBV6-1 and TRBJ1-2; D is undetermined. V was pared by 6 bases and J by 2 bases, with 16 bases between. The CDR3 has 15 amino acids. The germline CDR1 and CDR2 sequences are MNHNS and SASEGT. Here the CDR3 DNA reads TGTGCCAGCAGGCGAACGAGCCAAAACAACTATGGCTACACCTTC. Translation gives CASRRTSQNNYGYTF.

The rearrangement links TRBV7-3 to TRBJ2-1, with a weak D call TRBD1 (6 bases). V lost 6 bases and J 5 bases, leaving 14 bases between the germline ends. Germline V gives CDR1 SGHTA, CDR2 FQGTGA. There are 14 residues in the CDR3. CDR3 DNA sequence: TGTGCCAGCAGTTCTTTCGGACAGCACAATGAGCAGTTCTTC. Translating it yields CASSSFGQHNEQFF.

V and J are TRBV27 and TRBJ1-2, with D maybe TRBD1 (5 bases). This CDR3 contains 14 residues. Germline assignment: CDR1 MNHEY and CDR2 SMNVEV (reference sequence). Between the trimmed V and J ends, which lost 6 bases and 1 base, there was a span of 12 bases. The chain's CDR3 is CASSPRQFNYGYTF. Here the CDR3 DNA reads TGTGCCAGCAGCCCCAGACAGTTTAACTATGGCTACACCTTC.

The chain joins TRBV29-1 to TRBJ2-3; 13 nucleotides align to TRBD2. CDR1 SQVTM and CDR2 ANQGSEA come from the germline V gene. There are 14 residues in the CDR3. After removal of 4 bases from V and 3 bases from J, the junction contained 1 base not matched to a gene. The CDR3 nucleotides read TGCAGCGTTGCGGGACTAGCGGGAACAGATACGCAGTATTTT. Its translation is CSVAGLAGTDTQYF.

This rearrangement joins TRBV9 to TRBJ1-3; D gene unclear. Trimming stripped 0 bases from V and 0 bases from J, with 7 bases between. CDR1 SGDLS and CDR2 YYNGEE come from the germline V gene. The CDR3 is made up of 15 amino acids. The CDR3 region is CASSVDSLSGNTIYF. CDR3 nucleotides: TGTGCCAGCAGCGTAGATAGTCTCTCTGGAAACACCATATATTTT.

Written as DNA, the CDR3 is TGTGCCAGTAGTGATTTGAGGACAGGGGGCACTGAAGCTTTCTTT. Residues: CASSDLRTGGTEAFF. The V and J genes are TRBV19 and TRBJ1-1, with 10 bases identical to TRBD1. The CDR3 totals 15 residues. Germline V CDR1 and CDR2: LNHDA, SQIVND (reference sequence). Germline trimming cut 5 bases from V and 4 bases from J; bases unmatched to any gene: 7.

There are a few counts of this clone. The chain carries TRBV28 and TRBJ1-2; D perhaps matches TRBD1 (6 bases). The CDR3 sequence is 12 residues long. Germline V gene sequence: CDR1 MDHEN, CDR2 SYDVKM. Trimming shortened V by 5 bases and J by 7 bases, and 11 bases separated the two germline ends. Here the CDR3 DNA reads TGTGCCAGCAGTCAAACAGGGCGTGGCTACACCTTC. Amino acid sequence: CASSQTGRGYTF.

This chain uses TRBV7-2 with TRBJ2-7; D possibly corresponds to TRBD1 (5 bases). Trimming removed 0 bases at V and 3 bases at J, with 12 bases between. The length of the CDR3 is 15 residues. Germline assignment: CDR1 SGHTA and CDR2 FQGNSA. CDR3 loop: CASSLAPDTYYEQYF. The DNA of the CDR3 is TGTGCCAGCAGCTTAGCCCCGGACACTTACTACGAGCAGTACTTC.

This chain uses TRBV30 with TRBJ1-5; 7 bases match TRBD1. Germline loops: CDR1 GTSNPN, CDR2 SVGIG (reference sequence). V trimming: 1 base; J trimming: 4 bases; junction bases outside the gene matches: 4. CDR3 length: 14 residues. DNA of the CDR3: TGTGCCTGGAGTGAGGGACAGTGGAATCAGCCCCAGCATTTT. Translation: CAWSEGQWNQPQHF.

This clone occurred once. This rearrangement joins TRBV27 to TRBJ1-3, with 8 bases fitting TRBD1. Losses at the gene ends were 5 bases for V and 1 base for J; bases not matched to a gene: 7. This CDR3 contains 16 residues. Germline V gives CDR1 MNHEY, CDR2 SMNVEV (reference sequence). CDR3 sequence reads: CASSPWTGRSGNTIYF. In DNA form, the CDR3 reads TGTGCCAGCAGTCCGTGGACAGGGAGGTCTGGAAACACCATATATTTT.

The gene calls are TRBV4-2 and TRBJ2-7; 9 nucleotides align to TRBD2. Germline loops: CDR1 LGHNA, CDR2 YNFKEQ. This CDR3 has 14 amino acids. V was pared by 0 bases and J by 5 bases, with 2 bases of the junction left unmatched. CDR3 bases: TGTGCCAGCAGCCAAGATGGACTAGCGCACGAGCAGTACTTC. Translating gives CASSQDGLAHEQYF.

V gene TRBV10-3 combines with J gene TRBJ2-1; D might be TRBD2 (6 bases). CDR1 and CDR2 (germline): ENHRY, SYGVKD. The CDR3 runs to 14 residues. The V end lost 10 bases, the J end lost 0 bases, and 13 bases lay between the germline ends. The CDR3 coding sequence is TGTGCCACAACAACGGGGGACTCCTACAATGAGCAGTTCTTC. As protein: CATTTGDSYNEQFF.